This record covers a single TCR beta chain. Its antigen is as yet unknown. The junction and the germline gene differ at one end; a read error may be behind it. This sample was taken from a study of post-analysis software for immune sequencing data. At the level of the study: There were relapsing-remitting, secondary progressive and progressive-relapsing multiple sclerosis among the disease courses included.

Prepared libraries of TCR beta cDNA carried unique molecular identifiers. TCRdb reprocessed the PCR reads via MiXCR and lists one record per CDR3 protein. This sample has roughly 580,000 distinct CDR3 sequences, with about 40% found just once. CDR3 length: 17 amino acids. Overall study results and limits: Normalized Chao1 diversity in multiple sclerosis patients fell significantly below that of controls. When patients were compared with controls, 4 or 5 TRBV segments were more frequent, TRBV5-6, TRBV5-1 and TRBV20-1 among them.

The source of this sequence is a girl aged 10 to 17 with multiple sclerosis. Sequencing used blood. V and J are TRBV12-3 or TRBV12-4 and TRBJ2-1; 7 bases are a match to TRBD2. The CDR3 reads CASGSNELGGSYNEQFF. The CDR3 nucleotides are TGCGCCAGCGGGTCGAACGAGCTCGGGGGGTCCTACAATGAGCAGTTCTTC.